The clone carrying this T cell receptor beta chain was observed a handful of times. The antigen is undetermined. TCRdb independently ran MiXCR on the 5' RACE reads; one entry per CDR3 protein. In the table there are 400,000 to 500,000 distinct CDR3 sequences, around 19% of which are singletons. This sample was taken from a study of T-cell memory formation after mild COVID-19. Study conclusions and caveats: Later expanders leaned CD4+, whereas day 15 to 85 contracting clones were balanced CD4/CD8.

This CDR3 spans 17 amino acids. Trimming shortened V by 1 base and J by 1 base, and 17 bases separated the two germline ends. Per germline, CDR1 SGHVS and CDR2 FNYEAQ. The TCR sequence derives from an adult woman who had mild COVID-19 (a few samples of this study predate the infection). Cell type and time point are not known. Input material: PBMCs or a T cell subset sorted from them (not recorded which). This chain links TRBV7-6 with TRBJ2-7, with D tentatively TRBD2 (6 bases). The CDR3 is CASSLGLAGGVSYEQYF. The CDR3 DNA sequence: TGTGCCAGCAGCTTAGGCTTAGCAGGAGGGGTTTCCTACGAGCAGTACTTC.